One and the same sample provided the 27 T cell receptor beta chains below, sequenced in a study of T-cell memory formation after mild COVID-19. TCRdb redid the calling of the 5' RACE reads with MiXCR, one entry per CDR3 protein. Here the sample spans roughly 86,000 distinct CDR3 sequences, around 15% being singletons. Sequencing was done on a sample of PBMCs or a T cell subset sorted from them (not recorded which). The receptors stem from a man aged 18 to 29 who had mild COVID-19 (a few samples of this study predate the infection). Cell type and time point are not known.

V gene TRBV2 combines with J gene TRBJ2-5; the D is unclear. V lost 3 bases to trimming and J lost 2 bases, with 13 bases between them. This CDR3 is built from 15 residues. Germline CDR1 SNHLY, CDR2 FYNNEI. As DNA, the CDR3 is TGTGCCAGCAGTGACCGAGCTAGACCGCAAGAGACCCAGTACTTC. Encoded protein: CASSDRARPQETQYF. The full variable domain, completed using reference TRBV2 and TRBJ2-5, is EPEVTQTPSHQVTQMGQEVILRCVPISNHLYFYWYRQILGQKVEFLVSFYNNEISEKSEIFDDQFSVERPDGSNFTLKIRSTKLEDSAMYFCASSDRARPQETQYFGPGTRLLVL.

Only a few counts were recorded for this clonotype. V is TRBV2 and J is TRBJ2-7; TRBD2 is a possible D gene (6 bases). Germline V gene data show CDR1 as SNHLY and CDR2 as FYNNEI. Between the trimmed V and J ends, which lost 9 bases and 1 base, there was a span of 16 bases. The CDR3 extends over 14 amino acids. CDR3 nucleotides: TGTGCCAGTTCCCGGGCGGGACGGTCCTACGAGCAGTACTTC. It is translated as CASSRAGRSYEQYF.

This clonotype has a handful of counts. J is TRBJ1-5 and V is TRBV5-1; the match to TRBD1 covers 7 bases. This CDR3 is 17 amino acids long. The germline gives CDR1 SGHRS, CDR2 YFSETQ. The junction had 12 bases not matched to a gene; V was cut back by 2 bases and J by 4 bases. This CDR3 reads CASSLKDRSSANQPQHF. The CDR3 DNA reads as TGCGCCAGCAGCTTAAAGGACAGGTCCTCCGCGAATCAGCCCCAGCATTTT.

The chain has TRBV3-1 and TRBJ2-1; weak D call: TRBD1 (6 bases). Per germline, CDR1 LGHDT and CDR2 YNNKEL (reference sequence). Trimming stripped 0 bases from V and 7 bases from J, with 22 bases between. The CDR3 loop spans 18 amino acids. The CDR3 DNA reads as TGTGCCAGCAGCCAAGAAATTTACCGGGACCAGCAGGGGAATGAGCAGTTCTTC. Translating gives CASSQEIYRDQQGNEQFF.

There are a few counts of this clonotype. The chain joins TRBV7-2 to TRBJ2-3; a weak D match, TRBD2 (6 bases). The CDR3 runs to 15 residues. Germline V CDR1 and CDR2: SGHTA, FQGNSA. Trimming removed 3 bases from V and 5 bases from J, with 15 bases in between. DNA for the CDR3: TGTGCCAGCAGCTTCTATTTGCCGGGAGTAGATACGCAGTATTTT. Encoded protein: CASSFYLPGVDTQYF.

In nucleotides, the CDR3 is TGTGCCAGCAGTTACCGGACTGGGGAGCAGTTCTTC. It encodes CASSYRTGEQFF. The chain is built from TRBV6-2 or TRBV6-3 and TRBJ2-1, with D perhaps TRBD2 (5 bases). Trimming removed 2 bases at V and 10 bases at J, with 9 bases between. The germline CDR1 and CDR2 sequences are MNHEY and SVGEGT. The CDR3 runs to 12 residues.

A few counts support this clonotype. The J gene is TRBJ1-6, the V gene TRBV5-5; no clear D. Germline-derived CDR1 and CDR2 are SGHKS and YYEKEE (reference sequence). Between the trimmed V and J ends, which lost 1 base and 6 bases, there was a span of 2 bases. This CDR3 spans 12 amino acids. The CDR3 DNA reads TGTGCCAGCAGCTTGACTAATTCACCCCTCCACTTT. Residues: CASSLTNSPLHF.

The chain recombines TRBV7-2 with TRBJ2-5; 11 bases line up with TRBD2. V was clipped by 4 bases and J by 2 bases; unmatched bases: 3. In germline, CDR1 is SGHTA, CDR2 FQGNSA. The CDR3 loop spans 15 amino acids. CDR3 residues: CASSSTSGVQETQYF. CDR3 coding DNA: TGTGCCAGCAGCTCGACTAGCGGGGTACAAGAGACCCAGTACTTC.

This clonotype was seen only a few times. The chain employs TRBV28 and TRBJ2-3, with 9 bases aligning to TRBD1. The CDR3 is 15 amino acids. Germline-derived CDR1 and CDR2 are MDHEN and SYDVKM. V was pared by 6 bases and J by 5 bases, with 9 bases of the junction left unmatched. The CDR3 nucleotides are TGTGCCAGCAGCTCGGACAGGGGCTGGGTAGATACGCAGTATTTT. It translates to CASSSDRGWVDTQYF.

The chain recombines TRBV24-1 with TRBJ2-3; TRBD1 matches 7 bases. CDR3 size: 16 residues. J gave up 0 bases and V 4 bases, and 6 bases lay outside the gene matches. Germline V lookup: CDR1 KGHDR, CDR2 SFDVKD. In nucleotides, the CDR3 is TGTGCCACCAGTGACCCGACAGGGCCAAGCACAGATACGCAGTATTTT. Residues: CATSDPTGPSTDTQYF.

There are a few counts of this clonotype. CDR3 DNA sequence: TGTGCCAGCAGCCAAGTCTTCCTCGCACCCGAGCAGTACTTC. This codes for CASSQVFLAPEQYF. The gene calls are TRBV3-1 and TRBJ2-7; no clear D. From germline, CDR1 is LGHDT and CDR2 YNNKEL (reference sequence). CDR3 length equals 14 residues. V was cut by 1 base and J by 6 bases, with 13 bases left in between.

This rearrangement joins TRBV24-1 to TRBJ1-2; maybe TRBD1 (5 bases). This CDR3 has 15 residues. Per germline, CDR1 KGHDR and CDR2 SFDVKD. Trimming cost V 0 bases and J 8 bases, with 15 bases left between them. The CDR3 spells CATSDLPFKGKGYTF. The CDR3 DNA reads as TGTGCCACCAGTGATTTGCCCTTCAAGGGGAAGGGCTACACCTTC.

The chain uses TRBV20-1 and TRBJ2-1, with D possibly being TRBD1 or TRBD2 (6 bases each). V lost 4 bases, J lost 5 bases, and 21 bases lay in between. The CDR3 runs 16 residues. Per the germline V gene, CDR1 is DFQATT and CDR2 is SNEGSKA (reference sequence). The CDR3 reads CSATKTRWGAHNEQFF. The DNA of the CDR3 is TGCAGTGCTACCAAAACTCGGTGGGGGGCTCACAATGAGCAGTTCTTC.

The chain employs TRBV5-4 and TRBJ2-7; 7 positions match TRBD1. CDR1 and CDR2 (germline): SGHNT, YYREEE (reference sequence). The V gene end was trimmed by 4 bases and the J gene end by 0 bases; junction bases not matched to a gene: 4. The CDR3 is 14 residues long. Here the CDR3 DNA reads TGTGCCAGCAGCCGATGGGACAGCTCCTACGAGCAGTACTTC. As protein: CASSRWDSSYEQYF.

The chain recombines TRBV4-1 with TRBJ1-4, with 8 positions matching TRBD1. V gave up 1 base and J gave up 5 bases; unmatched junction bases: 0. This CDR3 has 14 amino acids. CDR1 is MGHRA and CDR2 is YSYEKL in the germline V gene. The CDR3 region has the DNA TGCGCCAGCAGCCAAGGACAGGGGAATGAAAAACTGTTTTTT. Translating gives CASSQGQGNEKLFF.

The V gene is TRBV12-3 or TRBV12-4, the J gene TRBJ2-3; 8 positions agree with TRBD2. The ends lost 6 bases at V and 5 bases at J; junction bases unmatched: 7. This CDR3 is 14 amino acids long. The CDR3 nucleotides read TGTGCCAGCAGCCGAGCGGGGGTGATAGATACGCAGTATTTT. Translated: CASSRAGVIDTQYF.

This clonotype was seen a handful of times. The chain combines TRBV6-6 with TRBJ2-2, with D hard to call. This CDR3 is built from 13 residues. The V end lost 6 bases, the J end lost 4 bases, and 9 bases lay between the germline ends. The germline V gene encodes CDR1 MNHNY and CDR2 SVGAGI (reference sequence). DNA for the CDR3: TGTGCCAGCAGCTACACTCTCACCGGGGAGCTGTTTTTT. It encodes CASSYTLTGELFF.

This clonotype was picked up a small number of times. The chain couples TRBV7-9 to TRBJ2-5; no reliable D call. The CDR3 runs to 13 residues. Germline CDR1 reads SEHNR; CDR2 reads FQNEAQ (reference sequence). Trimming removed 5 bases at V and 5 bases at J, with 12 bases between. The CDR3 loop reads CASSHPLSETQYF. The CDR3 DNA sequence: TGTGCCAGCAGCCACCCCTTATCCGAGACCCAGTACTTC.

The chain links TRBV21-1 to TRBJ2-1; the table's D call of TRBD2 was not tested on the DNA. TRBV21-1 is a documented pseudogene. This CDR3 contains 15 residues. This CDR3 is CASNSSGGSYNEQFF. Here the CDR3 DNA reads TGTGCCAGCAACTCTAGCGGGGGATCCTACAATGAGCAGTTCTTC.

This clonotype has only a few counts. J is TRBJ2-3 and V is TRBV7-3; D assignment may be TRBD1 or TRBD2 (5 bases each). V gave up 5 bases and J gave up 1 base, with 16 bases separating them. The CDR3 has 16 residues. Looked up from germline, CDR1 is SGHTA and CDR2 is FQGTGA. The DNA of the CDR3 is TGTGCCAGCAGCCAAAGAGACCGGGACCGCACAGATACGCAGTATTTT. Amino acid sequence: CASSQRDRDRTDTQYF. The whole variable domain, remainder taken from reference TRBV7-3 and TRBJ2-3, is GAGVSQTPSNKVTEKGKYVELRCDPISGHTALYWYRQSLGQGPEFLIYFQGTGAADDSGLPNDRFFAVRPEGSVSTLKIQRTERGDSAVYLCASSQRDRDRTDTQYFGPGTRLTVL.

The sample holds a few counts of this clonotype. The chain joins TRBV27 to TRBJ1-5; D unclear. There are 13 residues in the CDR3. CDR1 MNHEY and CDR2 SMNVEV come from the germline V gene (reference sequence). V was trimmed by 6 bases and J by 3 bases, leaving 9 bases between them. CDR3 loop: CASRRQLNQPQHF. Written as DNA, the CDR3 is TGTGCCAGCAGACGCCAGCTCAATCAGCCCCAGCATTTT.

V usage is TRBV6-2 or TRBV6-3 and J usage is TRBJ1-6; D ambiguous. Germline V gene lookup returns CDR1 MNHEY and CDR2 SVGEGT. Trimming stripped 2 bases from V and 14 bases from J, with 10 bases between. CDR3 size: 12 residues. CDR3 sequence (DNA): TGTGCCAGCAGTTACCCTGTGGTTACCCTCCACTTT. It codes for CASSYPVVTLHF.

The genes are TRBV7-9 and TRBJ2-1, with 9 bases identical to TRBD1. With 5 bases clipped from V and 9 bases from J, the junction kept 8 bases outside the gene matches. This CDR3 has 14 residues. Per germline, CDR1 SEHNR and CDR2 FQNEAQ (reference sequence). The CDR3 DNA is TGTGCCAGCAGCACCTCGACAGGGGGGGCTGAGCAGTTCTTC. The encoded protein is CASSTSTGGAEQFF.

This clonotype was observed once. The gene calls are TRBV5-1 and TRBJ1-1; TRBD1 agrees at 10 bases. Looked up from germline, CDR1 is SGHRS and CDR2 is YFSETQ. The J segment lost 0 bases and the V segment lost 3 bases, leaving 2 bases of the junction unmatched. This CDR3 contains 15 residues. The CDR3 nucleotides are TGCGCCAGCAGCTGGGGACAGGGGTTGAACACTGAAGCTTTCTTT. Its protein is CASSWGQGLNTEAFF. Filled out from reference TRBV5-1 and TRBJ1-1, the complete variable domain reads KAGVTQTPRYLIKTRGQQVTLSCSPISGHRSVSWYQQTPGQGLQFLFEYFSETQRNKGNFPGRFSGRQFSNSRSEMNVSTLELGDSALYLCASSWGQGLNTEAFFGQGTRLTVV.

Many counts were recorded for this clonotype. The V call is TRBV7-9, the J call TRBJ2-3; 7 bases align to TRBD2. The CDR3 is 15 amino acids. Germline V gene sequence: CDR1 SEHNR, CDR2 FQNEAQ (reference sequence). V lost 6 bases to trimming and J lost 2 bases; unmatched junction nucleotides: 8. In DNA form, the CDR3 reads TGTGCCAGCAGTCCACGGCGGGGGTACACAGATACGCAGTATTTT. Protein sequence: CASSPRRGYTDTQYF.

Ten or more counts support this clonotype. The chain carries TRBV4-1 and TRBJ2-1, with D tentatively TRBD2 (7 bases). Between the trimmed V and J ends, which lost 3 bases and 7 bases, there was a span of 16 bases. Germline CDR1 and CDR2: MGHRA and YSYEKL. CDR3 length: 15 amino acids. The CDR3 region has the DNA TGCGCCAGCAGCCACAAGTTCGGGGGGCCGAATGAGCAGTTCTTC. This gives the protein CASSHKFGGPNEQFF.

The rearrangement joins TRBV24-1 to TRBJ1-5; the D gene is possibly TRBD1 (5 bases). The CDR3 extends over 13 amino acids. V lost 8 bases, J lost 5 bases, and 12 bases lay in between. Germline CDR1 and CDR2: KGHDR and SFDVKD. In DNA form, the CDR3 reads TGTGCCACCATCTCTGGGACCCATCAGCCCCAGCATTTT. It encodes CATISGTHQPQHF.